This TCR beta chain is from a study of T cells after yellow fever vaccination. For the study at large: Where fractions had low cell numbers, libraries were prepared from them with the SMART-Seq v4 Ultra Low Input RNA kit. Findings and limits, study-wide: Though it reached lower strength, the secondary response hit its peak faster, day 5 versus 15. Post-booster reappearance was seen for most primary-vaccination clones (just under 97% CD4, around 88% CD8).

This clonotype was seen a few times. The antigen remains undetermined. A process of 5'RACE template switching, which added a universal primer site and UMIs, was used to make TCR cDNA. Each CDR3 protein gets one entry after TCRdb re-called the 5' RACE reads with MiXCR. The table lists about 630,000 distinct CDR3 sequences, about 12% of them singletons, with under 15% in the top ten. Specimen: PBMCs, collected on the day of the yellow fever booster vaccination. This sequence originates from a man aged 30-40 years who received the YFV17D yellow fever vaccine.

CDR3 DNA: TGTGCCAGCAGCTTCCAAGGGATTAGAACAACTGAAGCTTTCTTT. Its protein is CASSFQGIRTTEAFF. The genes are TRBV7-9 and TRBJ1-1, with D uncertain. The CDR3 is made up of 15 amino acids. V lost 3 bases to trimming and J lost 5 bases, with 16 bases between them. CDR1 and CDR2 (germline): SEHNR, FQNEAQ (reference sequence).